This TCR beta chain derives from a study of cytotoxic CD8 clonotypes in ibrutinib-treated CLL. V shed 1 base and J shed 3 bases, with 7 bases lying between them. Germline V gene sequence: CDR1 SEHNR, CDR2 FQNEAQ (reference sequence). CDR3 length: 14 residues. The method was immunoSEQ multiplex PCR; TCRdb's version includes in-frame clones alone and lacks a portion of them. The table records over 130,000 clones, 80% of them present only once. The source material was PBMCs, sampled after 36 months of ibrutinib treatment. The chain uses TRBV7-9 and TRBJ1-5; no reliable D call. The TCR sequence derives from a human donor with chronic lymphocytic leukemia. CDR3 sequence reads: CASSLDSDNQPQHF. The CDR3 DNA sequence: TGTGCCAGCAGCTTAGACAGTGACAATCAGCCCCAGCATTTT.